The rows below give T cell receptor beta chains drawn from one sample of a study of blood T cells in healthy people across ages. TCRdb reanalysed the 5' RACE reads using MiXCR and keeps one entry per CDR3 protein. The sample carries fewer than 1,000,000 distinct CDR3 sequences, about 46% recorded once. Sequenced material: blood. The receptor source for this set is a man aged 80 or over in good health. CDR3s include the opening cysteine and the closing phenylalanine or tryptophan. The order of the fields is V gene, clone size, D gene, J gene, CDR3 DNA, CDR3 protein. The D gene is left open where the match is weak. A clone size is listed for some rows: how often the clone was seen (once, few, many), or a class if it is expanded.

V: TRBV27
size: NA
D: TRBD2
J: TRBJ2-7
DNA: TGTGCCAGCAGCGTCTCTAGCGGCCCCTACGAGCAGTACTTC
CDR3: CASSVSSGPYEQYF

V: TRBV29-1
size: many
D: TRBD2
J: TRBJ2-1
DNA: TGCAGCGTTGAGGGACTAGCGGGAGAATCCTACAATGAGCAGTTCTTC
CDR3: CSVEGLAGESYNEQFF

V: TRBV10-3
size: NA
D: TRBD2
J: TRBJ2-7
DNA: TGTGCCATCAGTGCCCCGACTAGCGGAGGGGGGATCTACAATGAGCAGTACTTC
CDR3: CAISAPTSGGGIYNEQYF

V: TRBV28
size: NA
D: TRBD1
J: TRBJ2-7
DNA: TGTGCCAGCAGTGTACAGGGGGGTGGCTACGAGCAGTACTTC
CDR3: CASSVQGGGYEQYF

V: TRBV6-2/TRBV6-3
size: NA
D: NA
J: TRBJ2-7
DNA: TGTGCCAGCAGTTACCGAGACGGCTCCTACGAGCAGTACTTC
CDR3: CASSYRDGSYEQYF

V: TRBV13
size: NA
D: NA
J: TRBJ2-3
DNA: TGTGCCAGCAGCTTGGAGCGGGCCACAGATACGCAGTATTTT
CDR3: CASSLERATDTQYF

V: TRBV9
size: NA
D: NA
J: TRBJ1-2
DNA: TGTGCCAGCAGCGTAGACGACGGTTATGGCTACACCTTC
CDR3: CASSVDDGYGYTF

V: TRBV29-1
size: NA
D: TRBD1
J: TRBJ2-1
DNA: TGCAGCGTTGGCCGACAGGGAACGAGGAATGAGCAGTTCTTC
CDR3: CSVGRQGTRNEQFF

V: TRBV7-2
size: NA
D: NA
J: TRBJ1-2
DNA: TGTGCCAGCAGCTTAGTACGGGGAACGCTCTATGGCTACACCTTC
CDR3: CASSLVRGTLYGYTF

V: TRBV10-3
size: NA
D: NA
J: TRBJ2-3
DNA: TGTGCCTTGCGGATTAGCCCCAACACAGATACGCAGTATTTT
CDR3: CALRISPNTDTQYF

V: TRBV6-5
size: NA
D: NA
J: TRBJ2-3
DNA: TGTGCCAGCAGTTCTGACGATGGACGTACAGATACGCAGTATTTT
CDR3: CASSSDDGRTDTQYF

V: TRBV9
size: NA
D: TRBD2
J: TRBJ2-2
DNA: TGTGCCAGCAGCTTTTCCGGGACTAGCACCGGGGAGCTGTTTTTT
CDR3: CASSFSGTSTGELFF

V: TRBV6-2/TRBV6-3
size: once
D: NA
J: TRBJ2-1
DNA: TGTGCCAGCAGTACAACCGGGAGAGCTAGTCGAAATGAGCAGTTCTTC
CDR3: CASSTTGRASRNEQFF

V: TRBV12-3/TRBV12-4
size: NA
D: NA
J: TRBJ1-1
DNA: TGTGCCAGCAGTTTAGGAGGCCTTGGCGTAGCTTTCTTT
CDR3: CASSLGGLGVAFF